The sequence of this TCR beta chain was determined in a study of HIV-infected patients and healthy controls. This clonotype has a count of ten or more. MiXCR was run by TCRdb on the 5' RACE reads, yielding one entry per CDR3 protein. The top ten clones hold about 6% of a sample with over 55,000 distinct CDR3 sequences, roughly a sixth of them seen once. Germline V lookup: CDR1 SGDLS, CDR2 YYNGEE. This CDR3 region has 14 residues. V was clipped by 0 bases and J by 7 bases; unmatched bases: 4. The chain employs TRBV9 and TRBJ2-1, with 7 bases aligning to TRBD2. This clonotype was sampled from a human donor in good health. Sequences were obtained from CD4+ T cells from blood. The CDR3 here is CASSVATSTNEQFF. The CDR3 nucleotides read TGTGCCAGCAGCGTAGCGACTAGCACTAATGAGCAGTTCTTC.